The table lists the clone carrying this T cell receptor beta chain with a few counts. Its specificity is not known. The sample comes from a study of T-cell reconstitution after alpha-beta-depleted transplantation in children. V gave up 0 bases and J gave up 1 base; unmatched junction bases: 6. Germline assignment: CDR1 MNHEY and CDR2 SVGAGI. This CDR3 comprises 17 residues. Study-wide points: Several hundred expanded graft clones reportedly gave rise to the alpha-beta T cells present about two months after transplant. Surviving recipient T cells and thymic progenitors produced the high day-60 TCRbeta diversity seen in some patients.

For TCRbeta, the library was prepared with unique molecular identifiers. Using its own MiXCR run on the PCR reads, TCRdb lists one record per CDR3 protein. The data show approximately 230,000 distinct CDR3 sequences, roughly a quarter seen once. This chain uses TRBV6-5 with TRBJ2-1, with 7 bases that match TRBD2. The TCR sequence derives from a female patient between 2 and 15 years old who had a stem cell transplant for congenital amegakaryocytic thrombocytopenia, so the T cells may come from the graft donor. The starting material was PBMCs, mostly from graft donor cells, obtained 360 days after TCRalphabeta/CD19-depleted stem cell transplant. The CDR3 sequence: CASSYSKAGDSYNEQFF. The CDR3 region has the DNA TGTGCCAGCAGTTACTCGAAGGCGGGAGATTCCTACAATGAGCAGTTCTTC.